These 7 T cell receptor beta chains originate from one sample sequenced in a study of T cells in Graves' hyperthyroidism and ophthalmopathy. RNA transcripts provided the source from which TCR beta CDR3 regions were amplified. TCR CDR3 underwent first-round RT-PCR with the HTBI primer set. TCRdb recomputed calls from the multiplex PCR reads with MiXCR, one row per CDR3 protein. The table has 340,000 or so distinct CDR3 sequences, over 20% seen once. Sample: blood. The source of these receptors is a woman in her forties or fifties with Graves' hyperthyroidism.

Many counts were recorded for this clonotype. The CDR3 DNA follows: TGTGCCAGCTTAGACAGGGGGGGATACGAGCAGTACTTC. It codes for CASLDRGGYEQYF. The chain employs TRBV6-1 and TRBJ2-7, with 9 positions matching TRBD1. Germline V CDR1 and CDR2: MNHNS, SASEGT. This CDR3 is 13 amino acids long. V shed 8 bases and J 4 bases; nucleotides not matched to a gene: 6.

This clonotype was seen many times. The chain combines TRBV28 with TRBJ1-5; D call uncertain. The CDR3 loop spans 13 amino acids. The germline V gene encodes CDR1 MDHEN and CDR2 SYDVKM. The germline V and J ends were trimmed by 6 bases and 7 bases, with 13 bases remaining between them. CDR3 amino acids: CASSPDLGQPQHF. Written as DNA, the CDR3 is TGTGCCAGCAGCCCTGACCTGGGGCAGCCCCAGCATTTT.

This clonotype was recorded at least ten times. This chain uses TRBV28 with TRBJ1-5; 10 bases align to TRBD1. CDR1 and CDR2 from the germline V gene are MDHEN and SYDVKM. With V trimmed by 5 bases and J by 4 bases, 5 bases remained unmatched. The CDR3 has 15 amino acids. CDR3 loop: CASSGRQGANQPQHF. CDR3 DNA: TGTGCCAGCAGTGGCAGACAGGGGGCAAATCAGCCCCAGCATTTT.

This clonotype has at least ten counts. J is TRBJ1-2 and V is TRBV20-1, with D uncertain. There are 12 residues in the CDR3. From germline, CDR1 is DFQATT and CDR2 SNEGSKA (reference sequence). Trimming took 3 bases from V and 8 from J, leaving 13 bases between them. The CDR3 DNA reads TGCAGTGCTAGTCCCCAGGATGGAGGCTACACCTTC. Amino acid sequence: CSASPQDGGYTF.

This clonotype has a handful of counts. The chain couples TRBV12-3 or TRBV12-4 to TRBJ2-7, with TRBD1 matching 9 bases. J lost 3 bases, V lost 5 bases, and 2 bases had no gene match. The CDR3 is 13 residues long. Here the CDR3 reads CASSTTGGYEQYF. CDR3 bases: TGTGCCAGCAGTACGACAGGGGGCTACGAGCAGTACTTC.

Many counts were recorded for this clonotype. The chain links TRBV6-1 to TRBJ1-3; no definite D call. Germline loops: CDR1 MNHNS, CDR2 SASEGT. CDR3 length: 18 residues. Trimming stripped 4 bases from V and 0 bases from J, with 19 bases between. In DNA, the CDR3 is TGTGCCAGCAGTGCCCGGGCCCTTTCTAGAAGCTCTGGAAACACCATATATTTT. Protein sequence: CASSARALSRSSGNTIYF.

Many counts were recorded for this clonotype. This chain joins TRBV20-1 and TRBJ2-7; possible D gene TRBD1, 6 bases. The V end was cut by 1 base, the J end by 3 bases, with 13 bases between. The CDR3 extends over 14 amino acids. Germline-derived CDR1 and CDR2 are DFQATT and SNEGSKA (reference sequence). CDR3 residues: CSARVWDTLYEQYF. In DNA, the CDR3 is TGCAGTGCTAGAGTTTGGGACACTCTCTACGAGCAGTACTTC.